This T cell receptor beta chain stems from a study of identifying expanded T cells in peripheral blood. Notes on the study in general: Across healthy donors, higher total template counts meant significantly greater roughly two-week count variance. Differentially abundant clones: about 1.2 between replicates, about 17 at 2 to 3 weeks, over 18 at four.

Sequencing was performed with immunoSEQ multiplex PCR; in TCRdb, only in-frame clones are kept and a portion is missing. The data show some 80,000 clones, 85% to 90% seen once. A word on this clone: Its antigen is not known.

Collection occurred without any documented infections or immune events in donors. Germline V gives CDR1 KGHSH, CDR2 LQKENI. V lost 2 bases and J 2 bases, leaving 6 bases between the germline ends. This CDR3 has 14 amino acids. This receptor was taken from a person aged 18 to 75 in good health. The V gene is TRBV18, the J gene TRBJ2-2; D is ambiguous. Sequenced sample: blood. The CDR3, as DNA: TGTGCCAGCTCACCAGTAGTTAACACCGGGGAGCTGTTTTTT. Residues: CASSPVVNTGELFF.